This entry lists 23 T cell receptor beta chains sequenced from one sample in a study of cytotoxic CD8 clonotypes in ibrutinib-treated CLL (dated by TCRdb to the early 2020s). The label giving this sample's time point can be read as: more than 10 months on ibrutinib. The library relied on the immunoSEQ multiplex PCR assay. As stored in TCRdb, this immuneACCESS dataset retains in-frame rearrangements with V and J assigned. A fraction of the clones does not appear; measured against another copy, unresolved V genes explain less than half of the discrepancy, and the remainder lacks a known reason. Across this sample there are 110,000 to 150,000 clones, with approximately 80% seen only once. Of the sample, around 30% is held by the ten largest clones. The sample here was PBMCs, taken after 12 months of ibrutinib treatment. All receptors derive from a human donor with chronic lymphocytic leukemia.

The V and J genes are TRBV7-9 and TRBJ2-5; unclear D gene. The CDR3 loop spans 16 amino acids. CDR1 SEHNR and CDR2 FQNEAQ come from the germline V gene (reference sequence). The V gene lost 5 bases and the J gene lost 2 bases, with 18 bases spanning the gap. This CDR3 is CASSPSILLGQETQYF. CDR3 coding DNA: TGTGCCAGCAGCCCCTCCATCCTGCTAGGGCAAGAGACCCAGTACTTC.

This clone was found once. The V gene is TRBV6-4, the J gene TRBJ2-5, with 10 bases that match TRBD2. The CDR3 is 16 amino acids. After removal of 6 bases from V and 1 base from J, the junction contained 8 bases not matched to a gene. CDR1 is MRHNA, CDR2 SNTAGT, per germline. CDR3 DNA: TGTGCCAGCAGATGGACTAGCGGAGATTCCCAAGAGACCCAGTACTTC. It is translated as CASRWTSGDSQETQYF.

This clone has a single count. The V gene is TRBV5-1, the J gene TRBJ1-2; D unclear. This CDR3 has 14 residues. Trimming shortened V by 0 bases and J by 4 bases, and 10 bases separated the two germline ends. The germline V gene has CDR1 SGHRS and CDR2 YFSETQ. The CDR3 region is CASSLVPASYGYTF. The CDR3 DNA reads as TGCGCCAGCAGCTTGGTCCCGGCCAGCTATGGCTACACCTTC.

CDR3 amino acids: CASSRTTGRSYEQYF. The CDR3 region has the DNA TGTGCCAGCAGCCGAACGACAGGTCGATCCTACGAGCAGTACTTC. This chain connects TRBV7-2 to TRBJ2-5, with a weak D call TRBD1 (6 bases). Judging by the DNA end, TRBJ2-7 fits better; the J call may be wrong. Germline V gene lookup returns CDR1 SGHTA and CDR2 FQGNSA. CDR3 length: 15 amino acids.

A few counts support this clone. This chain's CDR3 is CALGTSGNTIYF. In DNA, the CDR3 is TGTGCCCTCGGGACGTCTGGAAACACCATATATTTT. The chain combines TRBV10-3 with TRBJ1-3, with D perhaps matching TRBD1 (5 bases). Germline assignment: CDR1 ENHRY and CDR2 SYGVKD. Deletions cut 11 bases from V and 1 base from J, with 9 bases between. The CDR3 consists of 12 residues.

CDR3 sequence (DNA): TGCGCCAGCAGCCCGAGCGGGAACACTGTGACGCAGTATTTT. Translating it yields CASSPSGNTVTQYF. The rearrangement joins TRBV5-1 to TRBJ2-3; TRBD2 aligns across 7 bases. The junction had 11 bases not matched to a gene; V was cut back by 4 bases and J by 9 bases. CDR3 length: 14 residues. CDR1 and CDR2 (germline): SGHRS, YFSETQ.

In its sample, this clone was seen a few times. CDR3 residues: CASSLKPSGEPQHF. The CDR3 DNA reads as TGTGCCAGCAGCTTGAAACCTTCTGGGGAGCCCCAGCATTTT. V and J are TRBV5-6 and TRBJ1-5; D is ambiguous. CDR3 length: 14 residues. Germline lookup yields CDR1 SGHDT and CDR2 YYEEEE. The germline V and J ends were trimmed by 1 base and 8 bases, with 13 bases remaining between them.

This clone appeared a few times. CDR3 sequence reads: CASSPAGILTLRGYNEQFF. CDR3 DNA: TGTGCCAGCAGCCCGGCGGGCATATTGACTTTGCGGGGGTACAATGAGCAGTTCTTC. The V and J genes are TRBV7-9 and TRBJ2-1, with 7 bases fitting TRBD2. Per the germline V gene, CDR1 is SEHNR and CDR2 is FQNEAQ (reference sequence). This CDR3 comprises 19 residues. The ends lost 5 bases at V and 4 bases at J; junction bases unmatched: 20.

J is TRBJ1-5 and V is TRBV15; a possible D gene is TRBD1 (5 bases). Trimming removed 1 base at V and 3 bases at J, with 16 bases between. Germline assignment: CDR1 LNHNV and CDR2 YYDKDF (reference sequence). The CDR3 covers 17 residues. This CDR3 reads CATSRVAGRFDNQPQHF. In DNA, the CDR3 is TGTGCCACCAGCAGAGTAGCAGGGAGATTTGACAATCAGCCCCAGCATTTT.

The J gene is TRBJ2-3, the V gene TRBV5-6; possibly TRBD2 for D (6 bases). Looked up from germline, CDR1 is SGHDT and CDR2 is YYEEEE. The CDR3 consists of 14 residues. V was cut by 3 bases and J by 4 bases, with 12 bases left in between. This CDR3 reads CASSWATGADTQYF. CDR3 in DNA: TGTGCCAGCAGCTGGGCGACGGGGGCAGATACGCAGTATTTT.

This clone was seen many times. The gene calls are TRBV27 and TRBJ2-7, with D perhaps TRBD1 (5 bases). The CDR3 is made up of 12 amino acids. Germline CDR1 and CDR2: MNHEY and SMNVEV (reference sequence). V was trimmed by 8 bases and J by 2 bases, leaving 10 bases between them. As DNA, the CDR3 is TGTGCCAGCGGGGCAGGTCCCTACGAGCAGTACTTC. Translated: CASGAGPYEQYF.

V is TRBV5-1 and J is TRBJ1-4; 8 bases agree with TRBD1. This CDR3 region has 14 residues. V was pared by 4 bases and J by 6 bases, with 5 bases of the junction left unmatched. In germline, CDR1 is SGHRS, CDR2 YFSETQ. CDR3 sequence: CASSVDRGDEKLFF. In DNA, the CDR3 is TGCGCCAGCAGCGTCGACAGGGGTGATGAAAAACTGTTTTTT.

The CDR3 DNA sequence: TGCGCCAGCAGTCGGGACAGGGCCGGCAATCAGCCCCAGCATTTT. It specifies CASSRDRAGNQPQHF. The rearrangement joins TRBV4-3 to TRBJ1-5; 9 bases line up with TRBD1. Germline CDR1 is LGHNA and CDR2 is YSLEER. The CDR3 totals 15 residues. V shed 6 bases and J 2 bases; nucleotides not matched to a gene: 5.

This chain uses TRBV30 with TRBJ2-1; TRBD2 agrees at 14 bases. The CDR3 length is 16 residues. Germline loops: CDR1 GTSNPN, CDR2 SVGIG (reference sequence). V dropped 6 bases and J dropped 0; count of bases not matched to a gene: 4. The CDR3 spells CACPGLAGASYNEQFF. CDR3 nucleotide sequence: TGTGCCTGCCCGGGACTAGCGGGGGCCTCCTACAATGAGCAGTTCTTC. Using reference TRBV30 and TRBJ2-1 for the parts outside the CDR3, the full variable domain is SQTIHQWPATLVQPVGSPLSLECTVEGTSNPNLYWYRQAAGRGLQLLFYSVGIGQISSEVPQNLSASRPQDRQFILSSKKLLLSDSGFYLCACPGLAGASYNEQFFGPGTRLTVL.

The gene calls are TRBV6-5 and TRBJ2-2; D is ambiguous. The CDR3 covers 11 residues. V was shortened by 10 bases and J by 3 bases, with 6 bases between the two germline ends. Germline loops: CDR1 MNHEY, CDR2 SVGAGI. The CDR3 DNA sequence: TGTGCCACCTTTTACACCGGGGAGCTGTTTTTT. Its translation is CATFYTGELFF.

The chain couples TRBV18 to TRBJ2-1; TRBD2 agrees at 9 bases. Germline V gives CDR1 KGHSH, CDR2 LQKENI. V trimming: 8 bases; J trimming: 0 bases; junction bases outside the gene matches: 5. This CDR3 is 15 amino acids long. CDR3 nucleotides: TGTGCCAGCCAAGGGACTAGCCCCTCCTACAATGAGCAGTTCTTC. This sequence encodes CASQGTSPSYNEQFF.

This clone was found a few times. The J gene is TRBJ1-6, the V gene TRBV25-1; TRBD1 matches 7 bases. Germline CDR1 reads MGHDK; CDR2 reads SYGVNS. This CDR3 is 14 amino acids long. V lost 5 bases, J lost 8 bases, and 6 bases stayed unmatched. CDR3 sequence reads: CASSLTGWDSPLHF. CDR3 sequence (DNA): TGTGCCAGCAGTCTGACAGGGTGGGATTCACCCCTCCACTTT.

The gene calls are TRBV9 and TRBJ2-3; no clear D gene. Germline V CDR1 and CDR2: SGDLS, YYNGEE. This CDR3 has 14 residues. Trimming took off 0 bases at V and 2 bases at J, with 7 bases between the two ends. As DNA, the CDR3 is TGTGCCAGCAGCGTAGACGGGTCCACAGATACGCAGTATTTT. As protein: CASSVDGSTDTQYF.

V is TRBV28 and J is TRBJ1-2; no definite D call. Germline V lookup: CDR1 MDHEN, CDR2 SYDVKM. The CDR3 consists of 16 residues. V was cut by 5 bases and J by 3 bases, with 19 bases left in between. CDR3 sequence (DNA): TGTGCCAGCAGTCCCCCGGGAACCACTATCTACTATGGCTACACCTTC. Protein: CASSPPGTTIYYGYTF.

The J gene is TRBJ1-4, the V gene TRBV25-1; D unresolved. The CDR3 length is 15 residues. In germline, CDR1 is MGHDK, CDR2 SYGVNS. V lost 1 base and J 5 bases, leaving 11 bases between the germline ends. CDR3 amino acids: CASSELRTTNEKLFF. The CDR3, as DNA: TGTGCCAGCAGTGAATTAAGGACCACCAATGAAAAACTGTTTTTT.

Here the CDR3 DNA reads TGTGCCAGCAGTTGGGGGAGGGGGGGCCCCCAAGAGACCCAGTACTTC. This translates into CASSWGRGGPQETQYF. This chain uses TRBV27 with TRBJ2-5; tentative D call: TRBD2 (7 bases). This CDR3 comprises 16 residues. V lost 4 bases, J lost 1 base, and 16 bases lay in between. Germline-derived CDR1 and CDR2 are MNHEY and SMNVEV (reference sequence).

The chain is built from TRBV11-3 and TRBJ1-1, with 7 bases identical to TRBD1. V lost 7 bases and J lost 2; bases outside the gene matches: 7. Germline V gives CDR1 SGHNT, CDR2 YENEEA. The CDR3 totals 14 residues. DNA of the CDR3: TGTGCCAGCACCGCGGACAGGACAAACACTGAAGCTTTCTTT. Translating gives CASTADRTNTEAFF.

The chain couples TRBV30 to TRBJ1-1; 10 bases are a match to TRBD1. In germline, CDR1 is GTSNPN, CDR2 SVGIG (reference sequence). V shed 5 bases and J 3 bases; nucleotides not matched to a gene: 6. The CDR3 sequence is 14 residues long. CDR3 sequence (DNA): TGTGCCTGGGGCAGGACAGGGGGGGACACTGAAGCTTTCTTT. Its translation is CAWGRTGGDTEAFF.